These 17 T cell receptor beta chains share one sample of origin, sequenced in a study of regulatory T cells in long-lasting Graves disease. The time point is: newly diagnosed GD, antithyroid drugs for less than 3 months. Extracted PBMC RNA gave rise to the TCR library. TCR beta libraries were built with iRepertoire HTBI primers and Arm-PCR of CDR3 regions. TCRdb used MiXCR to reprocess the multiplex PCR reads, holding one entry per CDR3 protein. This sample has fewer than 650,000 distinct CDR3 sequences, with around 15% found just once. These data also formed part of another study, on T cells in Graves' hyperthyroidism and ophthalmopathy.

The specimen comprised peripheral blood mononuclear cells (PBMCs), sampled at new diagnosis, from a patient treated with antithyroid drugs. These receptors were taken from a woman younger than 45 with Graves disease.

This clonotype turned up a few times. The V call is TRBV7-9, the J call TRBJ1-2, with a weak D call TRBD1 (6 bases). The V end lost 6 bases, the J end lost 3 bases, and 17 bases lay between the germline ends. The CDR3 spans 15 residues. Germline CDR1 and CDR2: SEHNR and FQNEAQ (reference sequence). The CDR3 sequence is CASSPAGTRDYGYTF. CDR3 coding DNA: TGTGCCAGCAGTCCAGCCGGGACAAGAGACTATGGCTACACCTTC.

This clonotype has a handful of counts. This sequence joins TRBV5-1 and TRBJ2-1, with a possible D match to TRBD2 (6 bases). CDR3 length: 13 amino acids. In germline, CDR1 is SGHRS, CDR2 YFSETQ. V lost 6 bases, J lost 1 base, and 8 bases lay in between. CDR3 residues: CASKGTSYNEQFF. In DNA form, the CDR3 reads TGCGCCAGCAAGGGGACTTCCTACAATGAGCAGTTCTTC.

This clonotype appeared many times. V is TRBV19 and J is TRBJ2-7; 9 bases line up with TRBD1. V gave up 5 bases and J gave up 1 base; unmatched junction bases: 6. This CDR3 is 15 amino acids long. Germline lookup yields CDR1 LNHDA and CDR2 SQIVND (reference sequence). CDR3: CASSPTGGSSYEQYF. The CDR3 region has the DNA TGTGCCAGTAGTCCGACAGGGGGATCATCCTACGAGCAGTACTTC.

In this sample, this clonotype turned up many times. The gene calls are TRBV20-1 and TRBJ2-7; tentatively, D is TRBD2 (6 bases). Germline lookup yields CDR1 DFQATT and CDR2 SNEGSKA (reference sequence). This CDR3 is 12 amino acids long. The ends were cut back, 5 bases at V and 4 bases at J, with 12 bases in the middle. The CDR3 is CSALRDFYEQYF. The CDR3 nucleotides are TGCAGTGCTCTCCGGGACTTTTACGAGCAGTACTTC.

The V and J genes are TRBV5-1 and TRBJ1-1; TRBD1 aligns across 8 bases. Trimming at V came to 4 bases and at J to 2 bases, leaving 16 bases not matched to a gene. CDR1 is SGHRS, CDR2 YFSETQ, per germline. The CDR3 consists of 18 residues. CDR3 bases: TGCGCCAGCAGCCAAGTCCCCCTACAGGGGGTGTATAACACTGAAGCTTTCTTT. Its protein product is CASSQVPLQGVYNTEAFF.

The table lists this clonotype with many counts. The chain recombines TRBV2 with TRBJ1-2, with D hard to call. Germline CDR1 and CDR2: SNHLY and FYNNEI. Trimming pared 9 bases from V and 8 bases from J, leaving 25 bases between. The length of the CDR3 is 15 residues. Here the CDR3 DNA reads TGTGCCAGTCGGGGAATCCGGCAGGACTCTTGGGGCTACACCTTC. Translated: CASRGIRQDSWGYTF.

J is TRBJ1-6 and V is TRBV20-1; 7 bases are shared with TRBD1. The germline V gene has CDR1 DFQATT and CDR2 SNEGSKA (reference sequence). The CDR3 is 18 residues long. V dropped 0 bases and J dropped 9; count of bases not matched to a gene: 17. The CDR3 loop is CSARDTVTGNSGASPLHF. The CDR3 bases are TGCAGTGCTAGAGATACGGTGACAGGGAATTCCGGCGCTTCACCCCTCCACTTT.

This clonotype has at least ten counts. CDR3 amino acids: CASSFRGTEAFF. The CDR3 region has the DNA TGTGCCAGCAGTTTCCGGGGGACTGAAGCTTTCTTT. The chain employs TRBV28 and TRBJ1-1, with a possible D match to TRBD1 (5 bases). V lost 3 bases to trimming and J lost 5 bases, with 7 bases between them. This CDR3 region has 12 residues. The germline gives CDR1 MDHEN, CDR2 SYDVKM. The full variable domain, completed using reference TRBV28 and TRBJ1-1, is DVKVTQSSRYLVKRTGEKVFLECVQDMDHENMFWYRQDPGLGLRLIYFSYDVKMKEKGDIPEGYSVSREKKERFSLILESASTNQTSMYLCASSFRGTEAFFGQGTRLTVV.

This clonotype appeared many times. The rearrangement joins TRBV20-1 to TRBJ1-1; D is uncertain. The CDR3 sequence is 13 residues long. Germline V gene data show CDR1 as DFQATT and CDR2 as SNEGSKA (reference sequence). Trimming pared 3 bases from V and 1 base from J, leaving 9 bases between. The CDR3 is CSASGRKNTEAFF. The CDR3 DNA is TGCAGTGCTAGTGGACGGAAGAACACTGAAGCTTTCTTT.

The CDR3 loop reads CAPPPEGRIEAFF. The DNA for the CDR3 is TGCGCCCCCCCCCCGGAGGGGCGCATTGAAGCTTTCTTT. The rearrangement links TRBV5-1 to TRBJ1-1, with D possibly being TRBD1 (5 bases). Per the germline V gene, CDR1 is SGHRS and CDR2 is YFSETQ. The CDR3 is 13 residues long. The ends were cut back, 10 bases at V and 7 bases at J, with 20 bases in the middle.

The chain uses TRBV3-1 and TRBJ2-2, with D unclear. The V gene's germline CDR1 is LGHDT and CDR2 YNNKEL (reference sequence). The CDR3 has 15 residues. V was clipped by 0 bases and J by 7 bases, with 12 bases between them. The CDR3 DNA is TGTGCCAGCAGCCAAGACCAATTTTTGATCGGGGAGCTGTTTTTT. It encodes CASSQDQFLIGELFF. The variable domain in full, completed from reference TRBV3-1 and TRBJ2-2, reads DTAVSQTPKYLVTQMGNDKSIKCEQNLGHDTMYWYKQDSKKFLKIMFSYNNKELIINETVPNRFSPKSPDKAHLNLHINSLELGDSAVYFCASSQDQFLIGELFFGEGSRLTVL.

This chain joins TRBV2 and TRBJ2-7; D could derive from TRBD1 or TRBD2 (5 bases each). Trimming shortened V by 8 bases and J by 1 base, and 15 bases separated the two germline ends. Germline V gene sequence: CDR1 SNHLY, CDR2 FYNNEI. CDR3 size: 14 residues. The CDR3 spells CASQKGTASYEQYF. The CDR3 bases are TGTGCCAGCCAGAAAGGGACCGCATCCTACGAGCAGTACTTC.

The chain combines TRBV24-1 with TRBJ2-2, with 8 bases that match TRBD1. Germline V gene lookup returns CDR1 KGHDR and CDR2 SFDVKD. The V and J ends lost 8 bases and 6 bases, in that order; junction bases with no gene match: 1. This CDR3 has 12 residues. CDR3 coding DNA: TGTGCCACCAAACAGGGGGCCGGGGAGCTGTTTTTT. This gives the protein CATKQGAGELFF.

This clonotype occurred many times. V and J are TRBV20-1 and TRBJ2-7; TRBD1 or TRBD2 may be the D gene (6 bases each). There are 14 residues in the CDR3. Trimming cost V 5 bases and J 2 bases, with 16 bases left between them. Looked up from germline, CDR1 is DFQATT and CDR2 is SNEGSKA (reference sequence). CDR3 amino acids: CSASRDIPTYEQYF. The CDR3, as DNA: TGCAGTGCTTCGCGGGACATTCCCACCTACGAGCAGTACTTC.

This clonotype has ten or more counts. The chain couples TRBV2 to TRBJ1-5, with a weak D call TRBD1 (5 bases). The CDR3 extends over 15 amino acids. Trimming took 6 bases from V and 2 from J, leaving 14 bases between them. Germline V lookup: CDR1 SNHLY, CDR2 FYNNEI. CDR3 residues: CASSGMGQGNQPQHF. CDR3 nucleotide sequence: TGTGCCAGCAGCGGAATGGGGCAGGGCAATCAGCCCCAGCATTTT.

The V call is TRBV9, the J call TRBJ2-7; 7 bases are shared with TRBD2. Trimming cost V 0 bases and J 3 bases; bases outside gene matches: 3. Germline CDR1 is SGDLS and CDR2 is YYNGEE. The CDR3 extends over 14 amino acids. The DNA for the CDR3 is TGTGCCAGCAGCGTAGTATTAGCGGGCTACGAGCAGTACTTC. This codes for CASSVVLAGYEQYF.

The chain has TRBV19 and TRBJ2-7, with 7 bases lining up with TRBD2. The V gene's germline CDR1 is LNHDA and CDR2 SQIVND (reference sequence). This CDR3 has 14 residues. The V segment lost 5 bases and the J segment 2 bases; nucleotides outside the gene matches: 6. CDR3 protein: CASSRGGETYEQYF. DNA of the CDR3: TGTGCCAGTAGTCGGGGAGGGGAAACCTACGAGCAGTACTTC. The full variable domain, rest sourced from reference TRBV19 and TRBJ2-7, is DGGITQSPKYLFRKEGQNVTLSCEQNLNHDAMYWYRQDPGQGLRLIYYSQIVNDFQKGDIAEGYSVSREKKESFPLTVTSAQKNPTAFYLCASSRGGETYEQYFGPGTRLTVT.